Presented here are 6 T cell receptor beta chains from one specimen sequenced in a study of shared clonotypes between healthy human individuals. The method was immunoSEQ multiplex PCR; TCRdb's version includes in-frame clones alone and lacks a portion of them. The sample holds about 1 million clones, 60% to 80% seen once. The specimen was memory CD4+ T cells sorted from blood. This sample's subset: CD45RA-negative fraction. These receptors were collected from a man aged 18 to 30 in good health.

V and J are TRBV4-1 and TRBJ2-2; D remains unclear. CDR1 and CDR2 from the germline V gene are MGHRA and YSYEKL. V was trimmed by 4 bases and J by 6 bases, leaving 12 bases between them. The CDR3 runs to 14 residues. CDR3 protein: CASSRYLFPGELFF. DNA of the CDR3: TGCGCCAGCAGCCGATACCTGTTCCCCGGGGAGCTGTTTTTT.

Here the CDR3 reads CAWSVNQGAEAFF. CDR3 nucleotide sequence: TGTGCCTGGAGTGTTAACCAAGGGGCTGAAGCTTTCTTT. The chain links TRBV30 to TRBJ1-1, with D maybe TRBD1 (5 bases). The germline V gene encodes CDR1 GTSNPN and CDR2 SVGIG (reference sequence). V dropped 0 bases and J dropped 6 bases, with 11 bases sitting between them. The CDR3 has 13 amino acids.

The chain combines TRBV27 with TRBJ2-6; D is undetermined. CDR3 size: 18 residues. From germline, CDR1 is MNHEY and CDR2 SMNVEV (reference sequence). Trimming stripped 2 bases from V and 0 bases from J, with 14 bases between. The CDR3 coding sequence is TGTGCCAGCAGTTTAGCTACGAAGCCAACCTCTGGGGCCAACGTCCTGACTTTC. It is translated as CASSLATKPTSGANVLTF.

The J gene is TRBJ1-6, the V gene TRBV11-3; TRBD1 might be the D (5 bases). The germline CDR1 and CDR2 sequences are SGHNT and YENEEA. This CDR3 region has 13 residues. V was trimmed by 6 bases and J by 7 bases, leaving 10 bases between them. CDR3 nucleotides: TGTGCCAGCAGGACGGGGCAGAATTCACCCCTCCACTTT. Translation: CASRTGQNSPLHF. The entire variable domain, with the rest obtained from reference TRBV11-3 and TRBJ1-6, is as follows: EAGVVQSPRYKIIEKKQPVAFWCNPISGHNTLYWYLQNLGQGPELLIRYENEEAVDDSQLPKDRFSAERLKGVDSTLKIQPAELGDSAVYLCASRTGQNSPLHFGNGTRLTVT.

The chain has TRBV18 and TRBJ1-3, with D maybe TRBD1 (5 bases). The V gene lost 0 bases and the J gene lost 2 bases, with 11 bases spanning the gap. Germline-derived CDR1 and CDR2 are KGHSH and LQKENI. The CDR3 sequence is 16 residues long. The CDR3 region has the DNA TGTGCCAGCTCACCACCGCGGGGGAGAACTGGAAACACCATATATTTT. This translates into CASSPPRGRTGNTIYF.

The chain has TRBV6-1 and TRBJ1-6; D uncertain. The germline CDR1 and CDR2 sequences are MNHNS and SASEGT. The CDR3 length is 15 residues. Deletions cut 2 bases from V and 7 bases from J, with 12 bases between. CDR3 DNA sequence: TGTGCCAGCAGTGAACAACAGCCTACCAATTCACCCCTCCACTTT. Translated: CASSEQQPTNSPLHF.